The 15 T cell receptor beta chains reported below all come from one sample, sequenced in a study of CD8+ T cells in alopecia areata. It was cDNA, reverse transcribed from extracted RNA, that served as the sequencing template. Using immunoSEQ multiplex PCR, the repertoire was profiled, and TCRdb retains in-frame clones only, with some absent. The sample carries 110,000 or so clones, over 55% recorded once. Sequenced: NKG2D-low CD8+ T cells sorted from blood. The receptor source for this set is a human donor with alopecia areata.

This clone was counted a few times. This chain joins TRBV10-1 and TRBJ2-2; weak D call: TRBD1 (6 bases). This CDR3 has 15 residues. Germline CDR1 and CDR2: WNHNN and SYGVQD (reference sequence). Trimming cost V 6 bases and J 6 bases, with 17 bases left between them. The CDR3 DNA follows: TGCGCCAGCAGCCCCTATAGAGGGGGTTCCGGGGAGCTGTTTTTT. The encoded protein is CASSPYRGGSGELFF.

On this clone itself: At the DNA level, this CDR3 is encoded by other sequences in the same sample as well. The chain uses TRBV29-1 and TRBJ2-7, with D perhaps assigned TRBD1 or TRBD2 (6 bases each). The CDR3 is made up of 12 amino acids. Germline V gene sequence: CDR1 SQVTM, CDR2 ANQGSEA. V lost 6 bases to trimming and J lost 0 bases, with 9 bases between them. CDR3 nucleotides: TGCAGCGTGGGGGGCAGCTCCTACGAGCAGTACTTC. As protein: CSVGGSSYEQYF.

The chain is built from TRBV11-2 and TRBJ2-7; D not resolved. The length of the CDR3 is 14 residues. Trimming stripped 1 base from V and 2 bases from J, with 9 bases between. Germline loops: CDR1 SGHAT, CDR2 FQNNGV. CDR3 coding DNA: TGTGCCAGCAGCTTAGTCGGCTTGCCCTACGAGCAGTACTTC. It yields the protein CASSLVGLPYEQYF.

The CDR3 coding sequence is TGTGCCAGCGCACTGAAGGGCAATGAGCAGTTCTTC. Its translation: CASALKGNEQFF. V and J are TRBV28 and TRBJ2-1; no clear D. Germline V gives CDR1 MDHEN, CDR2 SYDVKM. This CDR3 region has 12 residues. The V end lost 8 bases, the J end lost 6 bases, and 11 bases lay between the germline ends.

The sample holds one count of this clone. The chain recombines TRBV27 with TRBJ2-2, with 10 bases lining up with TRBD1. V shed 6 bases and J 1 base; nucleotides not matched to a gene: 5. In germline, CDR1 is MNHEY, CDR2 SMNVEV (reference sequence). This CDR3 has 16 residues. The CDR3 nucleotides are TGTGCCAGCAGATTTTGGACAGGGGGGAACACCGGGGAGCTGTTTTTT. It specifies CASRFWTGGNTGELFF.

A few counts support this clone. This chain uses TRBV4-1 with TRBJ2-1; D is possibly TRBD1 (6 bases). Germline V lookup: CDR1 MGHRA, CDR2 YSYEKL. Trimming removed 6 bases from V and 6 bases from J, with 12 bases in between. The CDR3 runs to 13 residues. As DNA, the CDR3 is TGCGCCAGCAGTCAGGGGTTGAGCAATGAGCAGTTCTTC. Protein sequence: CASSQGLSNEQFF.

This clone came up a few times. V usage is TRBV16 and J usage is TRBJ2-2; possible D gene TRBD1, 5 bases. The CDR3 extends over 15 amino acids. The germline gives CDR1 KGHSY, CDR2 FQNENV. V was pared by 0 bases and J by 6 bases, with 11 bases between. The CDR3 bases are TGTGCCAGCAGCCAATCTATCGCAGGGCCCGGGGAGCTGTTTTTT. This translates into CASSQSIAGPGELFF.

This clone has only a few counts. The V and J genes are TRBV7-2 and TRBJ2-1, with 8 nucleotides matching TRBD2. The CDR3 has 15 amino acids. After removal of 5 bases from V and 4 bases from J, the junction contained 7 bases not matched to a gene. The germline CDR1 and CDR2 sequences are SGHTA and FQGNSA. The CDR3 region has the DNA TGTGCCAGCAGCCTCACTAGCGGAGGTTACAATGAGCAGTTCTTC. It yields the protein CASSLTSGGYNEQFF.

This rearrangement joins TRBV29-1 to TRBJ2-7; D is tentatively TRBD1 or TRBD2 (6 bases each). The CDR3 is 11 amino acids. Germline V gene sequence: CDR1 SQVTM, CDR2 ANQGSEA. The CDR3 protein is CSVGGTYEQYF. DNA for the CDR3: TGCAGTGTGGGGGGCACCTACGAGCAGTACTTC.

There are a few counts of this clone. The CDR3 loop is CASSYGLGSNEQFF. In DNA, the CDR3 is TGTGCCAGCAGTTATGGACTAGGCTCCAATGAGCAGTTCTTC. This sequence joins TRBV6-5 and TRBJ2-1; 7 positions agree with TRBD2. The CDR3 runs to 14 residues. The V gene end was trimmed by 3 bases and the J gene end by 6 bases; junction bases not matched to a gene: 5. CDR1 and CDR2 (germline): MNHEY, SVGAGI.

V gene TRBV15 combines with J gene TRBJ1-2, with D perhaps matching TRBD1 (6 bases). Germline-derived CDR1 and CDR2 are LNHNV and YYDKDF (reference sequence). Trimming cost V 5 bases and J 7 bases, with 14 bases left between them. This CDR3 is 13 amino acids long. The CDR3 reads CATSDIRRGGYTF. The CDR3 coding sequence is TGTGCCACCAGCGACATCCGCAGGGGTGGCTACACCTTC.

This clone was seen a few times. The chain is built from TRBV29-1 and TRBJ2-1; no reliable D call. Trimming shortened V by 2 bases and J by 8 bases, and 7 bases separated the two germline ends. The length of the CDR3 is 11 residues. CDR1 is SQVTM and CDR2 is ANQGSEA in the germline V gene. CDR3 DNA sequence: TGCAGCGTTGAACGTCGGTATGAGCAGTTCTTC. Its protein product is CSVERRYEQFF.

In DNA, the CDR3 is TGTGCCAGCAGGACGAACACTGAAGCTTTCTTT. It translates to CASRTNTEAFF. The chain combines TRBV11-2 with TRBJ1-1; D gene uncertain. V lost 6 bases, J lost 1 base, and 3 bases lay in between. This CDR3 is 11 amino acids long. CDR1 is SGHAT and CDR2 is FQNNGV in the germline V gene.

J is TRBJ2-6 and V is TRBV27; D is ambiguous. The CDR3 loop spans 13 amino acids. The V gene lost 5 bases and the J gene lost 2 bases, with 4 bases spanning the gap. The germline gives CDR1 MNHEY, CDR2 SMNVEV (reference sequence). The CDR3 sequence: CASSTAGANVLTF. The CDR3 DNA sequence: TGTGCCAGCAGTACAGCTGGGGCCAACGTCCTGACTTTC.

CDR3 amino acids: CASTDGGRRDEQFF. The CDR3 DNA reads as TGTGCCAGCACCGACGGCGGGAGGAGGGATGAGCAGTTCTTC. This chain joins TRBV6-5 and TRBJ2-1; 8 nucleotides match TRBD2. V trimming: 7 bases; J trimming: 8 bases; junction bases outside the gene matches: 10. Germline V lookup: CDR1 MNHEY, CDR2 SVGAGI. The CDR3 loop spans 14 amino acids.